Presented here are 16 T cell receptor beta chains from one specimen sequenced in a study of T-cell memory formation after mild COVID-19. From the 5' RACE reads, TCRdb called clonotypes with MiXCR, one entry per CDR3 protein. The table lists 300,000 or so distinct CDR3 sequences, around a sixth of them singletons, with 22% in the top ten. What was sequenced was PBMCs or a T cell subset sorted from them (not recorded which). The receptors stem from a man younger than 35 who had mild COVID-19 (a few samples of this study predate the infection). Cell type and time point are not known.

Details on this clonotype: Mismatch with germline at one junction end may stem from a read error. The chain has TRBV7-2 and TRBJ2-7; D may be TRBD2 (5 bases). The CDR3 has 14 amino acids. From germline, CDR1 is SGHTA and CDR2 FQGNSA. CDR3 nucleotide sequence: TGTGCCAGCAGCCTAGGACGGGGAGACTACGCGCAGTACTTC. This codes for CASSLGRGDYAQYF. Full variable domain (remainder filled in from reference TRBV7-2 and TRBJ2-7): GAGVSQSPSNKVTEKGKDVELRCDPISGHTALYWYRQSLGQGLEFLIYFQGNSAPDKSGLPSDRFSAERTGGSVSTLTIQRTQQEDSAVYLCASSLGRGDYAQYFGPGTRLTVT.

This clonotype was seen more than once but under ten times. This chain connects TRBV4-1 to TRBJ2-1, with 8 positions matching TRBD2. V lost 4 bases, J lost 7 bases, and 9 bases stayed unmatched. Germline V lookup: CDR1 MGHRA, CDR2 YSYEKL. CDR3 length: 15 residues. In DNA form, the CDR3 reads TGCGCCAGCAGCCCCTCACCGGGGGGGCCGAATGAGCAGTTCTTC. Its protein product is CASSPSPGGPNEQFF.

J is TRBJ2-3 and V is TRBV20-1, with TRBD1 as a possible D gene (5 bases). Trimming left V 4 bases short and J 0 bases short, with 8 bases between. Germline V lookup: CDR1 DFQATT, CDR2 SNEGSKA (reference sequence). The CDR3 spans 13 residues. CDR3 nucleotide sequence: TGCAGTGCTAAGACAGCTAGCACAGATACGCAGTATTTT. It specifies CSAKTASTDTQYF.

This clonotype was seen only a few times. V is TRBV5-6 and J is TRBJ2-2; TRBD2 aligns across 8 bases. Per the germline V gene, CDR1 is SGHDT and CDR2 is YYEEEE. V dropped 2 bases and J dropped 4; count of bases not matched to a gene: 4. The CDR3 extends over 15 amino acids. CDR3 sequence reads: CASSLRAGATGELFF. Here the CDR3 DNA reads TGTGCCAGCAGCTTAAGAGCGGGGGCCACCGGGGAGCTGTTTTTT. The whole variable domain, filled in from reference TRBV5-6 and TRBJ2-2, reads DAGVTQSPTHLIKTRGQQVTLRCSPKSGHDTVSWYQQALGQGPQFIFQYYEEEERQRGNFPDRFSGHQFPNYSSELNVNALLLGDSALYLCASSLRAGATGELFFGEGSRLTVL.

The genes are TRBV6-2 or TRBV6-3 and TRBJ2-1; TRBD1 aligns across 8 bases. Germline assignment: CDR1 MNHEY and CDR2 SVGEGT. V dropped 5 bases and J dropped 7; count of bases not matched to a gene: 7. The CDR3 consists of 14 residues. The CDR3 sequence is CASSKIRGLNEQFF. The CDR3 coding sequence is TGTGCCAGCAGTAAAATCAGGGGGCTTAATGAGCAGTTCTTC.

This clonotype was picked up a small number of times. This rearrangement joins TRBV7-4 to TRBJ2-7; D unresolved. Germline-derived CDR1 and CDR2 are SGHVT and SQSDAQ. The CDR3 runs to 13 residues. Trimming stripped 8 bases from V and 2 bases from J, with 13 bases between. The CDR3 loop is CASVGSRPYEQYV. The DNA for the CDR3 is TGTGCCAGCGTGGGTAGCCGGCCCTACGAGCAGTACGTC.

This clonotype was detected a few times. The chain couples TRBV6-4 to TRBJ2-1, with no clear D. V was clipped by 6 bases and J by 0 bases, with 18 bases between them. Germline lookup yields CDR1 MRHNA and CDR2 SNTAGT. The length of the CDR3 is 17 residues. The CDR3 DNA follows: TGTGCCAGCAGCGCCTCCCCGACCCGGGCCTCCTACAATGAGCAGTTCTTC. It encodes CASSASPTRASYNEQFF.

The table lists this clonotype with a few counts. The chain carries TRBV7-6 and TRBJ2-1; a weak D match, TRBD2 (5 bases). V was clipped by 4 bases and J by 7 bases, with 11 bases between them. The CDR3 has 13 residues. Germline V gives CDR1 SGHVS, CDR2 FNYEAQ. The chain's CDR3 is CASSSGSWNEQFF. The CDR3 nucleotides read TGTGCCAGCAGCTCGGGAAGTTGGAATGAGCAGTTCTTC.

The V gene is TRBV20-1, the J gene TRBJ1-6; unclear D gene. The CDR3 loop spans 15 amino acids. Trimming shortened V by 1 base and J by 9 bases, and 16 bases separated the two germline ends. In germline, CDR1 is DFQATT, CDR2 SNEGSKA (reference sequence). The CDR3 region is CSARGARVTLSPLHF. As DNA, the CDR3 is TGCAGTGCTAGAGGCGCGCGGGTTACCCTTTCACCCCTCCACTTT.

This sequence joins TRBV7-9 and TRBJ2-1, with D possibly TRBD1 on 6 matching bases. Trimming stripped 6 bases from V and 8 bases from J, with 14 bases between. This CDR3 region has 13 residues. Germline loops: CDR1 SEHNR, CDR2 FQNEAQ (reference sequence). CDR3 sequence (DNA): TGTGCCAGCAGGTGGGGGCCCGGGGATGAGCAGTTCTTC. Translation: CASRWGPGDEQFF.

In its sample, this clonotype was seen a few times. J is TRBJ2-2 and V is TRBV11-3; a weak D match, TRBD2 (7 bases). The V and J ends lost 5 bases and 4 bases respectively, with 14 bases between them. The CDR3 is 15 residues long. Germline values: CDR1 SGHNT, CDR2 YENEEA. CDR3 protein: CASSPRGGSTGELFF. In DNA, the CDR3 is TGTGCCAGCAGCCCAAGGGGGGGCAGCACCGGGGAGCTGTTTTTT.

This chain connects TRBV18 to TRBJ2-5; 7 bases are shared with TRBD2. The V gene's germline CDR1 is KGHSH and CDR2 LQKENI. This CDR3 is built from 14 residues. Losses at the gene ends were 6 bases for V and 0 bases for J; bases not matched to a gene: 4. The CDR3 DNA sequence: TGTGCCAGCTCGGACGGGAGGTACCAAGAGACCCAGTACTTC. Translation gives CASSDGRYQETQYF.

This clonotype was found a few times. The chain recombines TRBV7-6 with TRBJ1-1; no definite D call. The length of the CDR3 is 16 residues. Trimming took off 6 bases at V and 4 bases at J, with 21 bases between the two ends. CDR1 is SGHVS, CDR2 FNYEAQ, per germline. Here the CDR3 reads CASSPVGRGVGTEAFF. In DNA form, the CDR3 reads TGTGCCAGCAGTCCGGTCGGGCGGGGAGTGGGCACTGAAGCTTTCTTT.

This clonotype was recorded a few times. V gene TRBV27 combines with J gene TRBJ1-2; D remains ambiguous. Germline loops: CDR1 MNHEY, CDR2 SMNVEV (reference sequence). The length of the CDR3 is 15 residues. V lost 5 bases and J lost 8, with 21 bases in between. For the CDR3, the DNA is TGTGCCAGCAGTCCCCGGCGGGCGGGCGGTGAGGGCTACACCTTC. Its translation: CASSPRRAGGEGYTF.

The V call is TRBV5-1, the J call TRBJ1-2, with D unresolved. Germline CDR1 is SGHRS and CDR2 is YFSETQ. V lost 2 bases to trimming and J lost 0 bases, with 8 bases between them. The CDR3 runs to 14 residues. The CDR3 nucleotides are TGCGCCAGCAGCTTTGAGACTCCTAACTATGGCTACACCTTC. It codes for CASSFETPNYGYTF.

The genes are TRBV27 and TRBJ1-5; D perhaps matches TRBD1 (6 bases). Germline V CDR1 and CDR2: MNHEY, SMNVEV (reference sequence). The V and J ends lost 6 bases and 3 bases respectively, with 18 bases between them. This CDR3 has 16 amino acids. The CDR3 reads CASRPTGSSFNQPQHF. CDR3 DNA sequence: TGTGCCAGCAGACCTACAGGGAGTTCATTCAATCAGCCCCAGCATTTT.